The clone carrying this T cell receptor beta chain appeared many times. V lost 4 bases and J lost 4; bases outside the gene matches: 8. Germline-derived CDR1 and CDR2 are SGHDN and FVKESK. The CDR3 runs to 16 residues. This sample was included in a study of human T cells and chemical hapten exposure. Library preparation tagged each individual cDNA molecule with a unique molecular identifier. Each CDR3 protein is one row after TCRdb ran MiXCR on the reads. The sample yields around 120,000 distinct CDR3 sequences, over 6.5% seen once. Total RNA extraction was carried out from unfractionated whole blood. This clonotype originated in a human donor in good health. Some clones in this sample may be carry-over from other donors' samples. The chain employs TRBV14 and TRBJ1-4, with 8 bases that match TRBD1. What was sequenced was whole blood. CDR3 in DNA: TGTGCCAGCAGCCCTATCGGACAGGGTGTTAATGAAAAACTGTTTTTT. Translated, it gives CASSPIGQGVNEKLFF.